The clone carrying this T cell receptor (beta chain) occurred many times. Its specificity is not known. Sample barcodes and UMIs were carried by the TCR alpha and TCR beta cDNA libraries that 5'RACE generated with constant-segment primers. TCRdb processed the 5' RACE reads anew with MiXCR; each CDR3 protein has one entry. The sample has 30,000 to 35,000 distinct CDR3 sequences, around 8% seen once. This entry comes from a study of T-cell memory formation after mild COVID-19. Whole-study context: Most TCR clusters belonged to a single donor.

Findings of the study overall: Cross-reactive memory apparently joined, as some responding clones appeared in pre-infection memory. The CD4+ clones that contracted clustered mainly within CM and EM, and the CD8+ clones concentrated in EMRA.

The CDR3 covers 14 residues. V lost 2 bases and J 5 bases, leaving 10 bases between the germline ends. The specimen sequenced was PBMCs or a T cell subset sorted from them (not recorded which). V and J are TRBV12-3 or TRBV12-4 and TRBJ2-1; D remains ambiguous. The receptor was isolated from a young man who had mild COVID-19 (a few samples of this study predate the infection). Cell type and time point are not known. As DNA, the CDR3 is TGTGCCAGCAGTTTACAGGAATCGAACAATGAGCAGTTCTTC. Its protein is CASSLQESNNEQFF.